This T cell receptor beta chain originates from a study of T cell responses to AZD1222 COVID-19 vaccine. General study points: Of the AZD1222 recipients, only 5 or 6 were seropositive at baseline. Spike-specific TCRs gained breadth and depth after people received two AZD1222 doses. Most donors were white British, females outnumbered males, and clonal diversity was possibly underestimated. In the spike-specific TCR repertoire, nearly half reportedly target unmutated variant regions.

About this clone itself: Its antigen is still unknown.

Trimming stripped 3 bases from V and 4 bases from J, with 13 bases between. CDR3 size: 15 residues. Looked up from germline, CDR1 is LNHDA and CDR2 is SQIVND (reference sequence). Data came from immunoSEQ multiplex PCR; TCRdb stores just in-frame clones and leaves some out. The repertoire includes roughly 180,000 clones, around 90% of them detected once, and approximately 1.9% sits in the top ten. The receptor comes from an adult in good health. The chain uses TRBV19 and TRBJ1-3; D gene unclear. Sequenced material: peripheral blood, taken on day 0 of AZD1222 vaccination. Here the CDR3 reads CASSMSYRAGNTIYF. For the CDR3, the DNA is TGTGCCAGTAGTATGTCTTACCGGGCCGGAAACACCATATATTTT.